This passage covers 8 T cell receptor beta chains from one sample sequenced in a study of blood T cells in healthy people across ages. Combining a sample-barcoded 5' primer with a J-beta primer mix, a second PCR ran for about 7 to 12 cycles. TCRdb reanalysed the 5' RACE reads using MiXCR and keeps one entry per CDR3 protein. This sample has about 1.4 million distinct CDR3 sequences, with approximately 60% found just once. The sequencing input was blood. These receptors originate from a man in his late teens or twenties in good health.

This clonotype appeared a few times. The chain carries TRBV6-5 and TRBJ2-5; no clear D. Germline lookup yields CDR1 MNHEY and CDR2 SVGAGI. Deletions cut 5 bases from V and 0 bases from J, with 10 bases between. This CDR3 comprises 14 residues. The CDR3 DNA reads TGTGCCAGCAGTAAGTTGCAGTACCAAGAGACCCAGTACTTC. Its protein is CASSKLQYQETQYF.

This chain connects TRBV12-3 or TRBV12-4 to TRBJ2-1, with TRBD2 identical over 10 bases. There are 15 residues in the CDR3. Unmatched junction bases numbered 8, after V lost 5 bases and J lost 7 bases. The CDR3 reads CASSPTSGMRNEQFF. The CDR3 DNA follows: TGTGCCAGCAGTCCCACTAGCGGGATGAGGAATGAGCAGTTCTTC.

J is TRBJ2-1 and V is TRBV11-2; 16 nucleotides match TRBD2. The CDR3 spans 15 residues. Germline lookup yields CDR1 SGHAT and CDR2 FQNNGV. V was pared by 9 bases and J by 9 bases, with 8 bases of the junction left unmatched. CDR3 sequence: CASYPGLAGGLEQFF. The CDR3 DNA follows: TGTGCCAGTTACCCGGGACTAGCGGGAGGGCTTGAGCAGTTCTTC.

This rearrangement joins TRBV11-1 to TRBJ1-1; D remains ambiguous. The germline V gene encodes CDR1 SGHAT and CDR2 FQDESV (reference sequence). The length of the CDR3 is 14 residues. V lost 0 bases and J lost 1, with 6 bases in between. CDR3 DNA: TGTGCCAGCAGCTTAGCGAGGGAGAACACTGAAGCTTTCTTT. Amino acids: CASSLARENTEAFF.

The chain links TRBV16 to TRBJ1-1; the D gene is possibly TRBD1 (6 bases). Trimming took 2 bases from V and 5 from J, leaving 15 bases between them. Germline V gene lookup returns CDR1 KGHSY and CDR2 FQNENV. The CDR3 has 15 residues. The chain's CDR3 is CASSQQNRVGTEAFF. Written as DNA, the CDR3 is TGTGCCAGCAGCCAACAGAACAGGGTAGGGACTGAAGCTTTCTTT.

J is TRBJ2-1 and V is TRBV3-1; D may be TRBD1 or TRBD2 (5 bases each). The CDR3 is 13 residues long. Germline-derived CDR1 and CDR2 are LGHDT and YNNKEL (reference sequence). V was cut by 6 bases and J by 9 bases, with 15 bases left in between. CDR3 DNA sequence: TGTGCCAGCAGACCCTCTAGGGACGCTGAGCAGTTCTTC. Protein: CASRPSRDAEQFF.

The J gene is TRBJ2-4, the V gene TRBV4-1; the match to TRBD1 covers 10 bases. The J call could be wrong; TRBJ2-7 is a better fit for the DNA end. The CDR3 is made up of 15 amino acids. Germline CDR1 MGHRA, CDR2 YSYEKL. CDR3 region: CASSHDVTGGHEQYF. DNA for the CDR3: TGCGCCAGCAGCCATGATGTGACAGGGGGCCACGAGCAGTACTTC.

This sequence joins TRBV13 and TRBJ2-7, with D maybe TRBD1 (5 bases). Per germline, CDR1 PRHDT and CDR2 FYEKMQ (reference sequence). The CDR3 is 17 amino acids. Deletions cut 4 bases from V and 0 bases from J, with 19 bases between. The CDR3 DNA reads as TGTGCCAGCAGCTACGGTTCGTGGGGCCAAAGCTCCTACGAGCAGTACTTC. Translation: CASSYGSWGQSSYEQYF.